Following are 12 T cell receptor beta chains from one sample sequenced in a study of T cells in localized non-small cell lung cancer. Profiling relied on immunoSEQ multiplex PCR, and the TCRdb table lists in-frame clones only, not all of them. The sample consists of roughly 1,200 clones, over 20% of them appearing once. The sequencing used normal lung tissue next to the tumor, collected before any cancer treatment. The receptors were gathered from a woman aged 40 to 75 with stage II lung adenocarcinoma.

This clone occurred a few times. CDR3 DNA sequence: TGTGCCTGGACTTACCGGGACAGGGATAATGGCTACACCTTC. It translates to CAWTYRDRDNGYTF. This chain links TRBV30 with TRBJ1-2; 9 bases fit TRBD1. The length of the CDR3 is 14 residues. Germline CDR1 is GTSNPN and CDR2 is SVGIG (reference sequence). Unmatched junction bases numbered 9, after V lost 4 bases and J lost 6 bases.

This clone occurred a few times. The chain has TRBV4-1 and TRBJ1-5; D gene unclear. Germline V gene sequence: CDR1 MGHRA, CDR2 YSYEKL. With 0 bases removed from V and 7 bases from J, the gap between germline ends came to 13 bases. The CDR3 covers 15 residues. CDR3 region: CASSQDVWEGQPQHF. In DNA form, the CDR3 reads TGCGCCAGCAGCCAAGATGTATGGGAGGGCCAGCCCCAGCATTTT.

The gene calls are TRBV29-1 and TRBJ1-4; TRBD1 might be the D (5 bases). With 6 bases removed from V and 5 bases from J, the gap between germline ends came to 13 bases. This CDR3 comprises 13 residues. Per the germline V gene, CDR1 is SQVTM and CDR2 is ANQGSEA. The CDR3 reads CSVPGPYNEKLFF. CDR3 nucleotides: TGCAGCGTCCCGGGACCCTACAATGAAAAACTGTTTTTT.

The J gene is TRBJ2-3, the V gene TRBV19; no clear D. The germline V and J ends were trimmed by 4 bases and 9 bases, with 11 bases remaining between them. Germline V gene lookup returns CDR1 LNHDA and CDR2 SQIVND (reference sequence). The CDR3 has 12 amino acids. CDR3 residues: CASSTLLGTQYF. The CDR3 DNA is TGTGCCAGTAGTACGCTGCTGGGGACGCAGTATTTT.

The chain combines TRBV19 with TRBJ2-1; D is ambiguous. Germline V gene data show CDR1 as LNHDA and CDR2 as SQIVND (reference sequence). The germline V and J ends were trimmed by 10 bases and 0 bases, with 16 bases remaining between them. The CDR3 is made up of 15 amino acids. CDR3 sequence reads: CATQRAKNSYNEQFF. The CDR3 DNA reads TGTGCCACCCAGCGAGCCAAGAACTCCTACAATGAGCAGTTCTTC.

For this clone: The germline gene is not matched at one end of the junction; a read error may be the cause. The chain is built from TRBV6-8 and TRBJ2-3; 10 bases line up with TRBD2. Germline V gives CDR1 MNHGY, CDR2 SAAAGT. The CDR3 covers 15 residues. Here the CDR3 reads CASSDSLAGADTQYF. The CDR3 DNA reads TGTGCCAGCAGTGACTCGCTAGCGGGAGCAGATACGCAGTATTTT.

In its sample, this clone was seen a few times. One end of the junction is discordant with germline, which a read error may explain. The V call is TRBV29-1, the J call TRBJ2-1; 8 bases agree with TRBD1. Germline V gives CDR1 SQVTM, CDR2 ANQGSEA. The CDR3 sequence is 16 residues long. CDR3 sequence: CSVEGRQGAGGNEQFF. The CDR3 DNA follows: TGCAGCGTAGAAGGTCGGCAGGGGGCCGGTGGCAATGAGCAGTTCTTC.

The chain is built from TRBV7-8 and TRBJ1-1, with TRBD1 as a possible D gene (5 bases). Germline V lookup: CDR1 SGHVS, CDR2 FQNEAQ. There are 13 residues in the CDR3. The V gene lost 4 bases and the J gene lost 6 bases, with 12 bases spanning the gap. In DNA, the CDR3 is TGTGCCAGCAGCTCCCACCTGACAGCTGAAGCTTTCTTT. Its protein is CASSSHLTAEAFF.

The chain combines TRBV6-1 with TRBJ1-1, with a possible D match to TRBD1 (6 bases). Germline CDR1 is MNHNS and CDR2 is SASEGT. This CDR3 spans 14 amino acids. The ends were cut back, 1 base at V and 1 base at J, with 7 bases in the middle. The CDR3 here is CASSEGRGNTEAFF. The CDR3 nucleotides read TGTGCCAGCAGTGAAGGCAGGGGGAACACTGAAGCTTTCTTT.

V usage is TRBV2 and J usage is TRBJ2-1; the match to TRBD1 covers 7 bases. CDR1 and CDR2 (germline): SNHLY, FYNNEI. The ends lost 7 bases at V and 4 bases at J; junction bases unmatched: 10. The CDR3 is 15 amino acids. This CDR3 is CASKSGTAVYNEQFF. The CDR3 region has the DNA TGTGCCAGCAAATCCGGGACAGCAGTGTACAATGAGCAGTTCTTC.

The V call is TRBV19, the J call TRBJ1-5; D call uncertain. CDR1 is LNHDA, CDR2 SQIVND, per germline (reference sequence). Trimming stripped 7 bases from V and 5 bases from J, with 15 bases between. This CDR3 contains 14 residues. This chain's CDR3 is CASTSGRLDQPQHF. CDR3 DNA: TGTGCCAGTACAAGCGGACGGCTTGATCAGCCCCAGCATTTT.

This clone qualifies as large. CDR3 nucleotides: TGTGCCAGTAGTGCACTAGCGGGGAACGGCAATGAGCAGTTCTTC. Protein: CASSALAGNGNEQFF. V usage is TRBV19 and J usage is TRBJ2-1; 10 bases agree with TRBD2. J was trimmed by 6 bases and V by 5 bases; bases with no gene match: 7. Germline CDR1 is LNHDA and CDR2 is SQIVND (reference sequence). The CDR3 contains 15 residues.